This TCR beta chain emerged from a study of blood T cell repertoires in COVID-19. Method: immunoSEQ multiplex PCR; TCRdb's copy keeps in-frame clones and lacks some. The sample records some 400,000 clones, approximately 93% being singletons. This CDR3 is built from 16 residues. Germline values: CDR1 MNHNS, CDR2 SASEGT. The ends were cut back, 0 bases at V and 5 bases at J, with 16 bases in the middle. This receptor was obtained from a woman aged 40 to 50 who had been exposed to COVID-19. Specimen: PBMCs or T cells enriched from blood (not recorded which). This chain connects TRBV6-1 to TRBJ1-2, with D perhaps matching TRBD1 (6 bases). The CDR3 nucleotides read TGTGCCAGCAGTGAAGCCAGGGGCGTTAGTCGGTATGGCTACACCTTC. It yields the protein CASSEARGVSRYGYTF.